One and the same sample provided the 27 T cell receptor beta chains below, sequenced in a study of OX40 agonist ivuxolimab in advanced cancers. The library was made by the immunoSEQ multiplex PCR assay. TCRdb carries this immuneACCESS record with in-frame sequences only. Its versions omit some clonotypes, under half of them owing to an unresolved V gene in the studies checked, with the rest unexplained. A total of roughly 64,000 clones appear in this sample, around four fifths of them only once. More than 8% of the sample lies in the top ten. Sequences were derived from CD4+ or CD8+ T cells sorted from blood, sampled in a trial of the OX40 agonist ivuxolimab. Receptors originate from an adult with an advanced solid tumor such as melanoma, head and neck, liver or kidney cancer.

In the case of this clone: A junction end diverges from the germline sequence, so it may reflect a read error. The chain joins TRBV30 to TRBJ2-3, with 9 bases matching TRBD1. The CDR3 covers 14 residues. Looked up from germline, CDR1 is GTSNPN and CDR2 is SVGIG (reference sequence). CDR3 nucleotides: TGTGCTTGGAGGGCCGGGACAGGGCGGGATACGCAGTATTTT. It is translated as CAWRAGTGRDTQYF.

In its sample, this clone was seen once. The V gene is TRBV7-8, the J gene TRBJ2-3; TRBD2 matches at 13 bases. V was pared by 4 bases and J by 6 bases, with 7 bases of the junction left unmatched. The CDR3 has 16 residues. Germline V gene sequence: CDR1 SGHVS, CDR2 FQNEAQ. CDR3 bases: TGTGCCAGCAGCTCCACTAGCGGGAGGGCGAGGGATACGCAGTATTTT. It is translated as CASSSTSGRARDTQYF.

V gene TRBV2 combines with J gene TRBJ1-3, with D hard to call. The germline V and J ends were trimmed by 4 bases and 3 bases, with 7 bases remaining between them. The germline V gene encodes CDR1 SNHLY and CDR2 FYNNEI. The CDR3 spans 13 residues. CDR3 sequence (DNA): TGTGCCAGCAGTGTTGAGGTTGGAAACACCATATATTTT. Protein sequence: CASSVEVGNTIYF.

The rearrangement joins TRBV30 to TRBJ2-3; no reliable D call. Trimming pared 2 bases from V and 6 bases from J, leaving 6 bases between. CDR3 length: 11 residues. CDR1 and CDR2 from the germline V gene are GTSNPN and SVGIG (reference sequence). CDR3 amino acids: CAWSPADTQYF. CDR3 sequence (DNA): TGTGCCTGGAGTCCAGCCGATACGCAGTATTTT. The whole variable domain, remainder taken from reference TRBV30 and TRBJ2-3, is SQTIHQWPATLVQPVGSPLSLECTVEGTSNPNLYWYRQAAGRGLQLLFYSVGIGQISSEVPQNLSASRPQDRQFILSSKKLLLSDSGFYLCAWSPADTQYFGPGTRLTVL.

The table lists this clone with a count of one. This chain connects TRBV2 to TRBJ2-5; TRBD2 matches 7 bases. Germline lookup yields CDR1 SNHLY and CDR2 FYNNEI. Losses at the gene ends were 4 bases for V and 2 bases for J; bases not matched to a gene: 7. CDR3 size: 15 residues. CDR3 in DNA: TGTGCCAGCAGTGGAGGGCTGGGGGGGCAAGAGACCCAGTACTTC. Its protein product is CASSGGLGGQETQYF.

The chain is built from TRBV7-2 and TRBJ1-3; D ambiguous. CDR1 is SGHTA, CDR2 FQGNSA, per germline. This CDR3 is 13 amino acids long. V lost 0 bases, J lost 4 bases, and 4 bases lay in between. The CDR3 sequence: CASSLANGNTIYF. CDR3 DNA: TGTGCCAGCAGCTTAGCCAACGGAAACACCATATATTTT.

The chain couples TRBV5-4 to TRBJ1-5; tentatively, D is TRBD1 (6 bases). Germline V CDR1 and CDR2: SGHNT, YYREEE (reference sequence). The ends were cut back, 0 bases at V and 2 bases at J, with 9 bases in the middle. This CDR3 region has 15 residues. The DNA of the CDR3 is TGTGCCAGCAGCTTGGATGGACAGCGCAATCAGCCCCAGCATTTT. Translated: CASSLDGQRNQPQHF.

This rearrangement joins TRBV13 to TRBJ1-3; a possible D gene is TRBD1 (5 bases). V was cut by 4 bases and J by 0 bases, with 10 bases left in between. The germline V gene has CDR1 PRHDT and CDR2 FYEKMQ (reference sequence). The CDR3 loop spans 15 amino acids. The chain's CDR3 is CASSSGLRSGNTIYF. CDR3 bases: TGTGCCAGCAGCTCGGGACTTCGCTCTGGAAACACCATATATTTT. Full variable domain (missing parts from reference TRBV13 and TRBJ1-3): AAGVIQSPRHLIKEKRETATLKCYPIPRHDTVYWYQQGPGQDPQFLISFYEKMQSDKGSIPDRFSAQQFSDYHSELNMSSLELGDSALYFCASSSGLRSGNTIYFGEGSWLTVV.

The chain couples TRBV7-3 to TRBJ1-1; 11 positions agree with TRBD1. CDR3 length: 18 amino acids. Germline trimming cut 4 bases from V and 1 base from J; bases unmatched to any gene: 11. Per the germline V gene, CDR1 is SGHTA and CDR2 is FQGTGA. CDR3 DNA sequence: TGTGCCAGCAGCTCCTCCGGGACAGGGGGTAGGGGGAACACTGAAGCTTTCTTT. Translation: CASSSSGTGGRGNTEAFF.

The chain recombines TRBV14 with TRBJ2-2, with TRBD1 as a possible D gene (7 bases). CDR3 length equals 14 residues. The germline V gene encodes CDR1 SGHDN and CDR2 FVKESK. Trimming stripped 4 bases from V and 6 bases from J, with 12 bases between. Written as DNA, the CDR3 is TGTGCCAGCAGCCTTCAGGGGGGTGCCGGGGAGCTGTTTTTT. Amino acid sequence: CASSLQGGAGELFF.

This chain uses TRBV7-2 with TRBJ2-7; a weak D match, TRBD2 (5 bases). V dropped 0 bases and J dropped 0 bases, with 9 bases sitting between them. The CDR3 extends over 15 amino acids. CDR1 and CDR2 (germline): SGHTA, FQGNSA. In DNA, the CDR3 is TGTGCCAGCAGCTTAGCACCGGGATTCTCCTACGAGCAGTACTTC. Protein product: CASSLAPGFSYEQYF.

The CDR3 spells CASSLGRQGATYNSPLHF. CDR3 nucleotide sequence: TGTGCCAGCAGTTTGGGGCGACAGGGGGCAACCTATAATTCACCCCTCCACTTT. V is TRBV28 and J is TRBJ1-6; 10 bases are shared with TRBD1. The V segment lost 3 bases and the J segment 2 bases; nucleotides outside the gene matches: 7. Germline CDR1 is MDHEN and CDR2 is SYDVKM. The CDR3 runs to 18 residues.

The rearrangement links TRBV5-1 to TRBJ2-1, with D maybe TRBD1 (6 bases). This CDR3 comprises 14 residues. Germline V gene sequence: CDR1 SGHRS, CDR2 YFSETQ. V was pared by 2 bases and J by 9 bases, with 15 bases between. Here the CDR3 reads CASSFRQGWVEQFF. CDR3 sequence (DNA): TGCGCCAGCAGCTTTAGGCAGGGGTGGGTTGAGCAGTTCTTC.

The chain uses TRBV29-1 and TRBJ2-5; D may be TRBD1 or TRBD2 (5 bases each). Per the germline V gene, CDR1 is SQVTM and CDR2 is ANQGSEA. The V end was cut by 4 bases, the J end by 2 bases, with 8 bases between. This CDR3 has 12 residues. The CDR3 spells CSVVGVQETQYF. In DNA, the CDR3 is TGCAGCGTTGTGGGGGTACAAGAGACCCAGTACTTC.

The gene calls are TRBV9 and TRBJ2-5, with TRBD2 matching over 14 bases. The CDR3 spans 16 residues. The V and J ends lost 4 bases and 5 bases, in that order; junction bases with no gene match: 7. Germline lookup yields CDR1 SGDLS and CDR2 YYNGEE. The CDR3 protein is CASSRLAGGPRETQYF. DNA of the CDR3: TGTGCCAGCAGCAGACTAGCGGGAGGGCCTCGGGAGACCCAGTACTTC.

This CDR3 reads CASSSLERIDYEQYF. The CDR3 DNA follows: TGTGCCAGCAGCTCACTAGAAAGAATAGACTACGAGCAGTACTTC. The chain recombines TRBV5-8 with TRBJ2-7; TRBD2 might be the D (5 bases). Trimming cost V 3 bases and J 3 bases, with 16 bases left between them. There are 15 residues in the CDR3. Looked up from germline, CDR1 is SGHTS and CDR2 is YDEGEE.

This clone was recorded a few times. The chain is built from TRBV28 and TRBJ1-2; 9 bases match TRBD1. Trimming removed 5 bases from V and 0 bases from J; junction bases left unmatched: 1. The germline V gene has CDR1 MDHEN and CDR2 SYDVKM. The CDR3 has 14 amino acids. In DNA form, the CDR3 reads TGTGCCAGCAGTAGGACAGGGGCTAACTATGGCTACACCTTC. Translation: CASSRTGANYGYTF.

This chain uses TRBV30 with TRBJ1-4, with D unresolved. CDR1 GTSNPN and CDR2 SVGIG come from the germline V gene (reference sequence). This CDR3 spans 13 amino acids. Trimming left V 1 base short and J 4 bases short, with 7 bases between. The CDR3 DNA follows: TGTGCCTGGAGTGGAGGATTTAATGAAAAACTGTTTTTT. It translates to CAWSGGFNEKLFF.

V and J are TRBV6-4 and TRBJ2-7, with 7 bases identical to TRBD2. CDR3 size: 13 residues. Per germline, CDR1 MRHNA and CDR2 SNTAGT. With 7 bases clipped from V and 2 bases from J, the junction kept 5 bases outside the gene matches. CDR3 DNA: TGTGCCAGCATAGGGGAGGGAACCTACGAGCAGTACTTC. Encoded protein: CASIGEGTYEQYF.

This chain joins TRBV19 and TRBJ2-1, with D maybe TRBD2 (5 bases). CDR1 is LNHDA, CDR2 SQIVND, per germline (reference sequence). The CDR3 loop spans 15 amino acids. V gave up 4 bases and J gave up 8 bases, with 18 bases separating them. The CDR3 loop reads CASSTAPPGKDEQFF. DNA for the CDR3: TGTGCCAGTAGTACTGCGCCTCCGGGGAAGGATGAGCAGTTCTTC. Together with reference TRBV19 and TRBJ2-1, the CDR3 gives the full variable domain: DGGITQSPKYLFRKEGQNVTLSCEQNLNHDAMYWYRQDPGQGLRLIYYSQIVNDFQKGDIAEGYSVSREKKESFPLTVTSAQKNPTAFYLCASSTAPPGKDEQFFGPGTRLTVL.

The rearrangement links TRBV5-8 to TRBJ2-7, with 8 positions matching TRBD2. V gave up 6 bases and J gave up 3 bases; unmatched junction bases: 17. The CDR3 length is 17 residues. The germline CDR1 and CDR2 sequences are SGHTS and YDEGEE. The CDR3 protein is CASTRSGGIRAGYEQYF. CDR3 DNA sequence: TGTGCCAGCACCCGGTCGGGGGGGATTCGGGCTGGCTACGAGCAGTACTTC.

J is TRBJ2-2 and V is TRBV5-8; 8 positions agree with TRBD1. Trimming cost V 6 bases and J 3 bases; bases outside gene matches: 10. The CDR3 runs 16 residues. Germline CDR1 SGHTS, CDR2 YDEGEE. In DNA, the CDR3 is TGTGCCAGCATCAACTTGGGACAGGATGACACCGGGGAGCTGTTTTTT. Amino acids: CASINLGQDDTGELFF.

The chain joins TRBV6-1 to TRBJ2-2; D uncertain. Germline-derived CDR1 and CDR2 are MNHNS and SASEGT. CDR3 length: 14 amino acids. Trimming cost V 7 bases and J 0 bases, with 9 bases left between them. CDR3 amino acids: CASTKLSNTGELFF. Here the CDR3 DNA reads TGTGCCAGCACTAAGCTATCGAACACCGGGGAGCTGTTTTTT.

This rearrangement joins TRBV19 to TRBJ1-4, with TRBD1 matching 10 bases. This CDR3 is 15 amino acids long. In germline, CDR1 is LNHDA, CDR2 SQIVND (reference sequence). V trimming: 4 bases; J trimming: 8 bases; junction bases outside the gene matches: 7. The CDR3 is CASSTQGTGEEKLFF. As DNA, the CDR3 is TGTGCCAGTAGTACCCAAGGGACAGGGGAGGAAAAACTGTTTTTT.

J is TRBJ2-5 and V is TRBV20-1, with D maybe TRBD2 (6 bases). The germline V and J ends were trimmed by 7 bases and 5 bases, with 8 bases remaining between them. CDR1 and CDR2 from the germline V gene are DFQATT and SNEGSKA (reference sequence). The CDR3 is made up of 10 amino acids. As DNA, the CDR3 is TGCAGTGGGGGGGACGAGACCCAGTACTTC. Translated: CSGGDETQYF.

The V call is TRBV14, the J call TRBJ2-5; D is perhaps TRBD1 (6 bases). Germline V gene sequence: CDR1 SGHDN, CDR2 FVKESK. V lost 4 bases and J lost 0, with 21 bases in between. The CDR3 runs to 18 residues. CDR3 sequence reads: CASSLSDRQSKYQETQYF. CDR3 in DNA: TGTGCCAGCAGCCTATCCGACAGGCAAAGCAAATACCAAGAGACCCAGTACTTC.

The V call is TRBV30, the J call TRBJ1-2, with D hard to call. V lost 0 bases to trimming and J lost 6 bases, with 14 bases between them. Per germline, CDR1 GTSNPN and CDR2 SVGIG (reference sequence). CDR3 length: 14 amino acids. CDR3 residues: CAWSVLSKNNGYTF. DNA of the CDR3: TGTGCCTGGAGTGTTTTGTCTAAGAACAATGGCTACACCTTC.